This T cell receptor beta chain was retrieved from a study of Ad26.COV2.S vaccination and SARS-CoV-2 variants. The assay was immunoSEQ multiplex PCR, and TCRdb's table has in-frame clones only and misses some. Among 300,000 to 500,000 clones, approximately 91% were seen once, and the ten largest hold under 4%. Treatment noted: 15 to 20 received Ad26.COV2.S at low or high dose, single or two shots; five or six received placebo; per-sample allocation not given. Sampling took place 63 days after the first vaccine or placebo injection. It was Wuhan-strain SARS-CoV-2 spike that the Ad26 vaccine vector expressed. The CDR3 contains 17 residues. The germline CDR1 and CDR2 sequences are LGHDT and YNNKEL (reference sequence). Trimming at V came to 1 base and at J to 0 bases, leaving 5 bases not matched to a gene.

The specimen comprised peripheral blood, sampled in a trial of Ad26.COV2.S vaccine versus placebo. The chain is built from TRBV3-1 (or the pseudogene TRBV3-2) and TRBJ2-1, with 8 bases fitting TRBD2. The TCR was taken from a person aged 18-65 years who received the Ad26.COV2.S COVID-19 vaccine or a placebo. CDR3 in amino acids: CASSQVGAGGSYNEQFF. The CDR3 DNA is TGTGCCAGCAGCCAAGTCGGGGCGGGGGGCTCCTACAATGAGCAGTTCTTC.